Listed here are 7 T cell receptor beta chains from one sample, sequenced in a study of monozygotic twins with cystic fibrosis (dated by TCRdb to the early 2020s). The library came from the immunoSEQ multiplex PCR assay. The immuneACCESS repertoire file appears here via TCRdb, limited to in-frame rearrangements. These files lack a portion of the clones; in checked studies, under half of the deficit traces to unresolved V genes, and the cause of the others is not known. The sample contains tens of thousands of clones, around 82% of them found a single time. The top ten hold roughly 1.7% of the sample. The sample was blood. The receptors originated from a girl aged 2 to 10 with cystic fibrosis.

The chain carries TRBV5-1 and TRBJ1-3, with D perhaps matching TRBD1 (6 bases). CDR3 length: 14 residues. Germline CDR1 SGHRS, CDR2 YFSETQ. V was trimmed by 0 bases and J by 4 bases, leaving 8 bases between them. The CDR3: CASSLADRGNTIYF. CDR3 nucleotide sequence: TGCGCCAGCAGCTTGGCCGACAGGGGAAACACCATATATTTT.

This chain links TRBV4-2 with TRBJ1-2, with 11 nucleotides matching TRBD1. CDR1 and CDR2 from the germline V gene are LGHNA and YNFKEQ. CDR3 length: 16 residues. Trimming removed 4 bases from V and 6 bases from J; junction bases left unmatched: 10. Here the CDR3 DNA reads TGTGCCAGCAGCCGGAGCGAGGGACAGGGGGTCGATGGCTACACCTTC. It translates to CASSRSEGQGVDGYTF.

For the CDR3, the DNA is TGTGCCAGCTCACCCCCCGAACACAATGAGCAGTTCTTC. It codes for CASSPPEHNEQFF. The chain is built from TRBV18 and TRBJ2-1; no clear D. Germline values: CDR1 KGHSH, CDR2 LQKENI. V dropped 3 bases and J dropped 5 bases, with 8 bases sitting between them. There are 13 residues in the CDR3. The full variable domain, completed using reference TRBV18 and TRBJ2-1, is NAGVMQNPRHLVRRRGQEARLRCSPMKGHSHVYWYRQLPEEGLKFMVYLQKENIIDESGMPKERFSAEFPKEGPSILRIQQVVRGDSAAYFCASSPPEHNEQFFGPGTRLTVL.

This clone occurred a few times. This rearrangement joins TRBV4-1 to TRBJ1-2, with D possibly TRBD1 on 5 matching bases. Trimming removed 1 base at V and 6 bases at J, with 9 bases between. The CDR3 has 13 residues. The germline V gene encodes CDR1 MGHRA and CDR2 YSYEKL. The CDR3 loop is CASSQGAGNGYTF. The CDR3 region has the DNA TGCGCCAGCAGCCAAGGGGCAGGGAATGGCTACACCTTC.

This rearrangement joins TRBV4-1 to TRBJ1-2, with 11 bases aligning to TRBD1. Per the germline V gene, CDR1 is MGHRA and CDR2 is YSYEKL. The CDR3 is 14 amino acids. V gave up 1 base and J gave up 6 bases; unmatched junction bases: 1. Here the CDR3 reads CASSQGTGGDGYTF. The CDR3 DNA reads TGCGCCAGCAGCCAAGGGACAGGGGGCGATGGCTACACCTTC.

The chain uses TRBV5-1 and TRBJ1-4; the match to TRBD1 covers 7 bases. From germline, CDR1 is SGHRS and CDR2 YFSETQ. Trimming removed 0 bases from V and 8 bases from J; junction bases left unmatched: 7. The CDR3 length is 15 residues. CDR3 bases: TGCGCCAGCAGCTTGGGCGACAGGGCGCAGGAAAAACTGTTTTTT. This translates into CASSLGDRAQEKLFF.

The V call is TRBV18, the J call TRBJ1-2, with 7 nucleotides matching TRBD1. This CDR3 has 15 amino acids. The germline gives CDR1 KGHSH, CDR2 LQKENI. V dropped 4 bases and J dropped 7; count of bases not matched to a gene: 12. CDR3 protein: CASSLAGTANSGYTF. The DNA for the CDR3 is TGTGCCAGCTCACTAGCCGGGACAGCCAATTCTGGCTACACCTTC.